A single T cell receptor beta chain is shown here with its context. The CDR3 has 12 residues. Germline assignment: CDR1 LGHDT and CDR2 YNNKEL (reference sequence). Trimming removed 5 bases at V and 9 bases at J, with 11 bases between. TCRdb recomputed calls from the 5' RACE reads with MiXCR, one row per CDR3 protein. The sample has some 320,000 distinct CDR3 sequences; around 8.6% are singletons. The data were obtained in a study of T cells after yellow fever vaccination. As for the study in general: Libraries from low-cell-number fractions were prepared with the SMART-Seq v4 Ultra Low Input RNA kit.

The chain joins TRBV3-1 to TRBJ2-1; maybe TRBD2 (6 bases). The receptor was isolated from a man between 18 and 29 years old who received the YFV17D yellow fever vaccine. The input for sequencing was CD4+ T cells sorted from PBMCs, taken 5 days after the yellow fever booster vaccination. CDR3 sequence reads: CASSFGGFEQFF. The CDR3 region has the DNA TGTGCCAGCAGCTTCGGGGGTTTTGAGCAGTTCTTC.